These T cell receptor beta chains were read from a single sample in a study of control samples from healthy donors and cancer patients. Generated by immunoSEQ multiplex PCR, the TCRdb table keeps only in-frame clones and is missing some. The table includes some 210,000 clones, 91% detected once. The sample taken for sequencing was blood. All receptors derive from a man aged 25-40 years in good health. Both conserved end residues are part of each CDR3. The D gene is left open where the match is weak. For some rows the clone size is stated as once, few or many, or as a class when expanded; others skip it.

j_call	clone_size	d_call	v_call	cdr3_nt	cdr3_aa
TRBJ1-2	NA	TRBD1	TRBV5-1	TGCGCCAGCAGCCCCGGACAGGGACACTATGGCTACACCTTC	CASSPGQGHYGYTF
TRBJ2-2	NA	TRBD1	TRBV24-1	TGTGCCACACGACAGGGGACGAACACCGGGGAGCTGTTTTTT	CATRQGTNTGELFF
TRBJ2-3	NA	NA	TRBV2	TGTGCCAGCAAGGAGGAGGTCACAGATACGCAGTATTTT	CASKEEVTDTQYF
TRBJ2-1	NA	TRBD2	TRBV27	TGTGCCAGCAGTTTATATGATAGCGGGGGGATCAATGAGCAGTTCTTC	CASSLYDSGGINEQFF
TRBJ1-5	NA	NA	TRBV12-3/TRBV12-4	TGTGCCAGCAAGGAGGCAGATCAGCCCCAGCATTTT	CASKEADQPQHF
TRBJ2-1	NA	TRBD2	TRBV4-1	TGCGCCAGCAGCCTTCGGGAGGGGGGGAAGAATGAGCAGTTCTTC	CASSLREGGKNEQFF
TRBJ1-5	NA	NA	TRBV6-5	TGTGCCAGCAGTTTCACCGGGGTAGGGGCGGGTCAGCCCCAGCATTTT	CASSFTGVGAGQPQHF
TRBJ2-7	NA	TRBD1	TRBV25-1	TGTGCCAGCGGCTGGACAGGGCGCCCCTACGAGCAGTACTTC	CASGWTGRPYEQYF
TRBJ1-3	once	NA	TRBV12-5	TGTGCTAGTGGTTTGCGCCTTACCGGGACCTCTGGAAACACCATATATTTT	CASGLRLTGTSGNTIYF
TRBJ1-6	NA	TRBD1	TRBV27	TGTGCCAGCCGACAAGGACAGGCTTTCTATAATTCACCCCTCCACTTT	CASRQGQAFYNSPLHF
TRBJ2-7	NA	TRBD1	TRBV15	TGTGCCACCAGCAGAGAAGGGACAGTTGCCTACGAGCAGTACTTC	CATSREGTVAYEQYF
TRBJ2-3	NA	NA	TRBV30	TGTGCCTGGATGGCGGTAGATACGCAGTATTTT	CAWMAVDTQYF
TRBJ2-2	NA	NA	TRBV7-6	TGTGCCAGCAGCTACCGGGACCCCAACACCGGGGAGCTGTTTTTT	CASSYRDPNTGELFF
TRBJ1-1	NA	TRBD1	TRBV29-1	TGCAGCGTTGTAAGGACAGGGGGAGGAAGGACTGAAGCTTTCTTT	CSVVRTGGGRTEAFF
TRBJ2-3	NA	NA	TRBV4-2	TGTGCCAGCAGCCAAGGTCGTACAGGAATTTCTAGCACAGATACGCAGTATTTT	CASSQGRTGISSTDTQYF
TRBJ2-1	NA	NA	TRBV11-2	TGTGCCAGCAGCATATTGACGGGCTCCTACAATGAGCAGTTCTTC	CASSILTGSYNEQFF
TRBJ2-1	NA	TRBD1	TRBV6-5	TGTGCCAGCAGTTATGACAGGGGGCTATACAATGAGCAGTTCTTC	CASSYDRGLYNEQFF
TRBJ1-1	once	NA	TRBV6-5	TGTGCCAGCAGTTACTCCAGGAACACTGAAGCTTTCTTT	CASSYSRNTEAFF
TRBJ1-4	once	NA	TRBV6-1	TGTGCCAGCAGTGACGGAAAACTGTTTTTT	CASSDGKLFF
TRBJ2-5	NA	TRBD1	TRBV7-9	TGTGCCAGCAGCAGTCCCGGGACAGGGTTAGAGACCCAGTACTTC	CASSSPGTGLETQYF
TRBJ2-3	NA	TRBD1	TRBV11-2	TGTGCCAGCAGCTCTCCAACAGGGGGAACAGATACGCAGTATTTT	CASSSPTGGTDTQYF
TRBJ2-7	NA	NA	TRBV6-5	TGTGCCAGCAGCCGGAACTACGAGCAGTACTTC	CASSRNYEQYF
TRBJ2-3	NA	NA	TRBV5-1	TGCGCCAGCAGTCAACGATCAGGGTTTGGCACAGATACGCAGTATTTT	CASSQRSGFGTDTQYF
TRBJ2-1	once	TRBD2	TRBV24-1	TGTGCCACCAGTGATGTAGCGGGGAGGAATGAGCAGTTCTTC	CATSDVAGRNEQFF
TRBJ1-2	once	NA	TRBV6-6	TGTGCCAGCAGTTACCCAGAGACAGACATAAGCTACACCTTC	CASSYPETDISYTF
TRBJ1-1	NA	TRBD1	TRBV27	TGTGCCAGCAGAATCTACCGGGACAGTGAAGCTTTCTTT	CASRIYRDSEAFF
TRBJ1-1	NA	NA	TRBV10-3	TGTGCCGCCGGGGCCACTGAAGCTTTCTTT	CAAGATEAFF
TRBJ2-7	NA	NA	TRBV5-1	TGCGCCAGCAGCGTAGGAGACAGTTCCTACGAGCAGTACTTC	CASSVGDSSYEQYF